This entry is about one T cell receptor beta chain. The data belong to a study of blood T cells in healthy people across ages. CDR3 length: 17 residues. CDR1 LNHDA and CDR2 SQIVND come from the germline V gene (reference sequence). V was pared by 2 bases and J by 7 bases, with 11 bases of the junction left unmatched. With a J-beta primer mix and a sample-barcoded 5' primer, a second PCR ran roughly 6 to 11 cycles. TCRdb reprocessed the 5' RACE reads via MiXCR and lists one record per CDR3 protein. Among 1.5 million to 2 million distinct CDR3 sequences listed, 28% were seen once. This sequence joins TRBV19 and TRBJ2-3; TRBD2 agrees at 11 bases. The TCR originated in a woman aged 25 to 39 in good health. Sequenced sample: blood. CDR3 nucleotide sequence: TGTGCCAGTAGTATAAGGACAATCGGGACTAGCGGTAATACGCAGTATTTT. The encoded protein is CASSIRTIGTSGNTQYF.